The rows below give T cell receptor beta chains drawn from one sample of a study of graft-versus-host responses after intestinal transplantation. The repertoire was sequenced with immunoSEQ multiplex PCR; TCRdb's copy has only in-frame clones and lacks some. Of 13,000 to 15,000 clones listed, roughly 30% were seen once; the top ten hold approximately 5.1%. This material consisted of alloreactive CD4+ T cells from a mixed lymphocyte reaction culture, taken before intestinal transplant. These receptors originate from a human patient who received an intestinal transplant. Each CDR3 is given without its conserved first and last residue.

j_call v_call cdr3_length cdr3_aa
TRBJ1-2 TRBV4-1 12 ASSLPGGHYGYT
TRBJ2-2 TRBV25-1 13 ASSVAPVSTGELF
TRBJ2-4 TRBV11-3 11 ASSPDPGNIQY
TRBJ2-3 TRBV6-5 13 ASSAKTSGADTQY
TRBJ2-7 TRBV5-1 12 ASSLVSGGYEQY
TRBJ1-2 TRBV7-8 11 ASSLAMDRYYT
TRBJ1-3 TRBV4-3 14 ASSLGGTFSGNTIY
TRBJ1-2 TRBV6-6 14 ASTLKQGAHIYGYT
TRBJ2-4 TRBV4-1 13 ASSQWGWAKNIQY
TRBJ1-6 TRBV5-1 13 ASSLEGTGNSPLH
TRBJ2-2 TRBV2 12 AVSGSPNTGELF
TRBJ2-2 TRBV5-1 14 ASSLTSGMNTGELF
TRBJ2-5 TRBV20-1 9 SAKGGETQY
TRBJ2-7 TRBV28 12 ASSLLDRASEQY
TRBJ2-5 TRBV30 11 AWSVIVPETQY
TRBJ1-1 TRBV7-9 14 ASSLSSGERNTEAF
TRBJ1-2 TRBV29-1 12 SANPGQANYGYT
TRBJ2-1 TRBV27 12 ASSAQPGTSGRF
TRBJ1-2 TRBV5-1 14 ASSLLSVGTNYGYT
TRBJ2-7 TRBV6-5 11 ATARWQGNEQY
TRBJ2-1 TRBV5-1 15 ASSRISSGSFYNEQF
TRBJ2-5 TRBV5-1 10 ASKGSPETQY
TRBJ2-5 TRBV9 16 ASSPRTSGSWGQETQY
TRBJ2-3 TRBV10-3 11 AISARGTDTQY
TRBJ2-3 TRBV10-3 18 AISDLGRAGLAGETDTQY
TRBJ1-1 TRBV18 13 ASSQSIGQNTEAF
TRBJ1-1 TRBV6-6 12 ASIFSTQGTEAF
TRBJ1-2 TRBV2 14 ASTRDRGRNNYGYT
TRBJ1-3 TRBV28 11 ASSPSPGNTIY
TRBJ1-5 TRBV28 14 ASKDPPGSFAQPQH
TRBJ2-1 TRBV30 13 ASTILAGGRNEQF
TRBJ1-5 TRBV21-1 15 ASRQLVATLHHQPQH
TRBJ2-7 TRBV15 14 ATSRGDRSVSYEQY
TRBJ1-2 TRBV10-1 14 ASSPIPGLGVRGYT
TRBJ2-5 TRBV29-1 9 SVSVQETQY
TRBJ1-2 TRBV2 11 ASRSDRGYGYT
TRBJ1-2 TRBV30 12 AWRRTGGNYGYT
TRBJ1-1 TRBV7-9 11 ASSPFMNTEAF
TRBJ1-6 TRBV7-9 14 ASSLALTGGGSPLH
TRBJ1-2 TRBV4-1 15 ASSQESITFGPGGYT
TRBJ1-6 TRBV2 13 ASSDRSRGNSPLH
TRBJ2-3 TRBV30 12 AWNLGQGADTQY
TRBJ1-5 TRBV7-2 11 ASSFQVSQPQH
TRBJ1-3 TRBV28 14 ASSLPGRYSGNTIY